This TCR beta chain derives from a study of blood T cell repertoires in COVID-19. Study in general: Nucleic acid was either cDNA or gDNA, and it came from T cells, B-cell-depleted T cells, or PBMCs.

Sequenced by immunoSEQ multiplex PCR; TCRdb stores in-frame clones only, minus some. Here the sample spans about 250,000 clones, about 83% being singletons. Participants were aged about 18 to 90 years, lived in 24 US areas, and enrolled virtually. Grouping used clinical history reported by participants in a survey and questionnaire. Someone with COVID-19 had been met by exposed participants within 2 weeks before study entry. The CDR3 spans 14 residues. V lost 4 bases and J lost 7; bases outside the gene matches: 5. Germline V gene sequence: CDR1 SGHRS, CDR2 YFSETQ. Sequencing input: PBMCs or T cells enriched from blood (not recorded which). This chain connects TRBV5-1 to TRBJ1-6; TRBD1 matches at 7 bases. The receptor was derived from a woman aged 40 to 50 who had been exposed to COVID-19. The CDR3 region has the DNA TGCGCCAGCAGCCAAGGGACAGAAAATTCACCCCTCCACTTT. This translates into CASSQGTENSPLHF. Full variable domain (outside the CDR3, taken from reference TRBV5-1 and TRBJ1-6): KAGVTQTPRYLIKTRGQQVTLSCSPISGHRSVSWYQQTPGQGLQFLFEYFSETQRNKGNFPGRFSGRQFSNSRSEMNVSTLELGDSALYLCASSQGTENSPLHFGNGTRLTVT.